This T cell receptor (beta chain) comes out of a study of cytomegalovirus exposure and HLA in healthy donors. Trimming left V 8 bases short and J 1 base short, with 11 bases between. CDR1 ENHRY and CDR2 SYGVKD come from the germline V gene. The CDR3 has 13 amino acids. The PCR made use of 60 Vbeta and 13 Jbeta primers. Produced via immunoSEQ multiplex PCR; TCRdb's table is partial and in-frame only. The sample contains 95,000 or so clones, roughly 70% of which appear only once. Sequenced: PBMCs. The chain employs TRBV10-3 and TRBJ1-1; D uncertain. This TCR came from a woman aged 50 to 60 in good health and CMV-seropositive. The CDR3 coding sequence is TGTGCCATCTCCCAGGCCCCGAACACTGAAGCTTTCTTT. It yields the protein CAISQAPNTEAFF.